Reported below is one T cell receptor (beta chain). This sample stems from a study of CD8 T cells in Susac syndrome. After extraction with the RNeasy kit, about 0.45 to 1 ug of the RNA was reverse transcribed using random hexamers. Each CDR3 protein gets one entry after TCRdb re-called the immunoSEQ multiplex PCR reads with MiXCR. This sample has some 450,000 distinct CDR3 sequences, with about 85% found just once. Germline assignment: CDR1 SNHLY and CDR2 FYNNEI. V lost 6 bases and J 8 bases, leaving 14 bases between the germline ends. CDR3 size: 13 residues. Sequenced material: CD8+ T cells from PBMCs. This TCR derives from a human donor with multiple sclerosis. The chain couples TRBV2 to TRBJ2-4, with D perhaps being TRBD1 or TRBD2 (5 bases each). CDR3 region: CASSDGTTDIQYF. The CDR3 nucleotides read TGTGCCAGCAGCGACGGGACGACGGACATTCAGTACTTC.